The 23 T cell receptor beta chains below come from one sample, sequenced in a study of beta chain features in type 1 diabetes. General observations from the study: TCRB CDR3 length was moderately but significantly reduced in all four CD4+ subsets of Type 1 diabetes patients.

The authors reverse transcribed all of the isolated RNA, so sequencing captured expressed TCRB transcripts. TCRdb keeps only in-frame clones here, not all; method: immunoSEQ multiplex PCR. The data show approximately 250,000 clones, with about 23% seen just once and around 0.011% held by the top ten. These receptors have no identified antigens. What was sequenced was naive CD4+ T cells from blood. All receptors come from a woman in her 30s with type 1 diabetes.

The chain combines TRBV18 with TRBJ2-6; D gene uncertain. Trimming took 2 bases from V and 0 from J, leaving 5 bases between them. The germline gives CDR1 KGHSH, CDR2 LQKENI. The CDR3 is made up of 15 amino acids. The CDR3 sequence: CASSPEFSGANVLTF. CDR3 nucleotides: TGTGCCAGCTCACCAGAGTTCTCTGGGGCCAACGTCCTGACTTTC.

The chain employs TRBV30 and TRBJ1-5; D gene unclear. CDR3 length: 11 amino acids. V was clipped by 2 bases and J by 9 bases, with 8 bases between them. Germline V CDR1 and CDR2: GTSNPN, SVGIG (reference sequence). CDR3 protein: CAWSTGGPQHF. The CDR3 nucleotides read TGTGCCTGGAGTACCGGCGGGCCCCAGCATTTT.

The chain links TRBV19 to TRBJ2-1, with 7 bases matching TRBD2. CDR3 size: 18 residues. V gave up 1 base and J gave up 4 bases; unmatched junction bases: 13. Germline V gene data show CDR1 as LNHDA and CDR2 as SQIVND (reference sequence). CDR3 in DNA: TGTGCCAGTAGTATAGGCCCCTCATTGGCGGGAGTGTACAATGAGCAGTTCTTC. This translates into CASSIGPSLAGVYNEQFF. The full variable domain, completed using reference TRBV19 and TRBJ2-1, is DGGITQSPKYLFRKEGQNVTLSCEQNLNHDAMYWYRQDPGQGLRLIYYSQIVNDFQKGDIAEGYSVSREKKESFPLTVTSAQKNPTAFYLCASSIGPSLAGVYNEQFFGPGTRLTVL.

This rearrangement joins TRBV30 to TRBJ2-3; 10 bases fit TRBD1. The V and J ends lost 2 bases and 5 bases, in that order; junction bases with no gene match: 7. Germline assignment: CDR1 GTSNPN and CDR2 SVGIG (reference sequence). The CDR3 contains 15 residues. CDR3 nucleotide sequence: TGTGCCTGGAGTTGGACAGGGGGATCAGAAGATACGCAGTATTTT. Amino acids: CAWSWTGGSEDTQYF. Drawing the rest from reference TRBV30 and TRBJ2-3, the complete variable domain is SQTIHQWPATLVQPVGSPLSLECTVEGTSNPNLYWYRQAAGRGLQLLFYSVGIGQISSEVPQNLSASRPQDRQFILSSKKLLLSDSGFYLCAWSWTGGSEDTQYFGPGTRLTVL.

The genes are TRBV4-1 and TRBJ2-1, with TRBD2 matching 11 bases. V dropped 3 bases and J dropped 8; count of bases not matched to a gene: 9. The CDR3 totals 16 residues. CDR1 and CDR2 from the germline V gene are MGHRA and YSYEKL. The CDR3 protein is CASSHRLAGGPDEQFF. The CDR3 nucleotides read TGCGCCAGCAGCCACAGATTAGCGGGAGGGCCGGATGAGCAGTTCTTC.

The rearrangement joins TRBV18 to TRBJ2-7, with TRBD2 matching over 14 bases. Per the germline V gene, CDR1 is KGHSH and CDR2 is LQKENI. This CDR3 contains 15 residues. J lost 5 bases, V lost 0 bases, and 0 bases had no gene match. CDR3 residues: CASSPPGLAGDEQYF. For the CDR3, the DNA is TGTGCCAGCTCACCACCGGGACTAGCGGGAGACGAGCAGTACTTC.

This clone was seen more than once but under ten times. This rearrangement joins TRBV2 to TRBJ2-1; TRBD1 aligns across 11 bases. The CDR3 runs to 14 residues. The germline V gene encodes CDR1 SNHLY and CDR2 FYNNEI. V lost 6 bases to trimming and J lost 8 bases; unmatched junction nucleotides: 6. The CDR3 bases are TGTGCCAGCAGGGTCGGGACAGGGGGTGATGAGCAGTTCTTC. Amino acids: CASRVGTGGDEQFF.

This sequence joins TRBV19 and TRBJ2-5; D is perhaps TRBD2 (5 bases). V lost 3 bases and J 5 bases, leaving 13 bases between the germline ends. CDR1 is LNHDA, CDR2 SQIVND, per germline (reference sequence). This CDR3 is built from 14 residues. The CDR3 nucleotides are TGTGCCAGTAGTATGAAAGGAGGATGGGAGACCCAGTACTTC. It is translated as CASSMKGGWETQYF.

This CDR3 reads CAWSRPLGGGFQETQYF. The CDR3 DNA follows: TGTGCCTGGAGTCGACCCCTCGGGGGGGGTTTCCAAGAGACCCAGTACTTC. This chain connects TRBV30 to TRBJ2-5; 8 bases map to TRBD2. CDR3 length: 17 amino acids. The V gene end was trimmed by 2 bases and the J gene end by 1 base; junction bases not matched to a gene: 12. Germline CDR1 and CDR2: GTSNPN and SVGIG (reference sequence).

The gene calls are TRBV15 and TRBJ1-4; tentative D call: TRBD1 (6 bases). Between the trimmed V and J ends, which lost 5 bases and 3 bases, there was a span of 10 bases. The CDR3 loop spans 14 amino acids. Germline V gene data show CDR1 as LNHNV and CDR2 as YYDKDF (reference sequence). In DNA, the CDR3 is TGTGCCACCAGCCCCGGACAGTCTAATGAAAAACTGTTTTTT. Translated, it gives CATSPGQSNEKLFF.

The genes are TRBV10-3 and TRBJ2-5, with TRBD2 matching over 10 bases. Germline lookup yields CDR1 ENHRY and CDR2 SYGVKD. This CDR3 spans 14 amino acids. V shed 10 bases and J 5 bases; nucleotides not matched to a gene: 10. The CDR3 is CATASGRAQETQYF. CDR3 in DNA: TGTGCCACCGCAAGCGGGAGGGCCCAGGAGACCCAGTACTTC.

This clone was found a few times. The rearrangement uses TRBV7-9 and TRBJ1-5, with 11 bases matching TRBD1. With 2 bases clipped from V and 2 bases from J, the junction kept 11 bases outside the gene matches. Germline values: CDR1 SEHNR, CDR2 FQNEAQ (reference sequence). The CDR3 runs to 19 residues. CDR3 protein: CASSLSWTGGGGGNQPQHF. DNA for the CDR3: TGTGCCAGCAGCTTATCATGGACAGGGGGCGGAGGGGGCAATCAGCCCCAGCATTTT.

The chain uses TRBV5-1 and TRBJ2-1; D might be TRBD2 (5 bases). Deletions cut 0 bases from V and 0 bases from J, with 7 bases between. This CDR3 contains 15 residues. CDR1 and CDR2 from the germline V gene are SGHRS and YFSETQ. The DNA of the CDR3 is TGCGCCAGCAGCTTGGGCGGGCCCTCCTACAATGAGCAGTTCTTC. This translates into CASSLGGPSYNEQFF.

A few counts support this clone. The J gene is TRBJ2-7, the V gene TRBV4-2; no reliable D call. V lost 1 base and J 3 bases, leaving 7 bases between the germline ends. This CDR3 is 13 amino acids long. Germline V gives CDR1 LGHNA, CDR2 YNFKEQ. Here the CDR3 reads CASSQARFYEQYF. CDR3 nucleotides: TGTGCCAGCAGCCAAGCGCGATTCTACGAGCAGTACTTC.

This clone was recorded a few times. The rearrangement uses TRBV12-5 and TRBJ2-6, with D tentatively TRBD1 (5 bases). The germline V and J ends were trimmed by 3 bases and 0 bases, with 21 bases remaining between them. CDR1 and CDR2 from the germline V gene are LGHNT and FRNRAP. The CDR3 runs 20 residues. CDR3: CASGLVQSGAGISGANVLTF. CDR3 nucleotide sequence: TGTGCTAGTGGTTTAGTCCAAAGTGGGGCAGGAATCTCTGGGGCCAACGTCCTGACTTTC. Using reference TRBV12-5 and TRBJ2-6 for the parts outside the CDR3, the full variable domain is DARVTQTPRHKVTEMGQEVTMRCQPILGHNTVFWYRQTMMQGLELLAYFRNRAPLDDSGMPKDRFSAEMPDATLATLKIQPSEPRDSAVYFCASGLVQSGAGISGANVLTFGAGSRLTVL.

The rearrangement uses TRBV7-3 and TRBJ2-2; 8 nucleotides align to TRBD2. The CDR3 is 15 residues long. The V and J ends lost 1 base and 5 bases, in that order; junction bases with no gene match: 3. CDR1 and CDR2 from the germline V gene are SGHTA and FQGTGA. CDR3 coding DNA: TGTGCCAGCAGCTTAATCCAGCGGGGGACCGGGGAGCTGTTTTTT. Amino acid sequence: CASSLIQRGTGELFF. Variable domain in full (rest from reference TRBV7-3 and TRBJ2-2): GAGVSQTPSNKVTEKGKYVELRCDPISGHTALYWYRQSLGQGPEFLIYFQGTGAADDSGLPNDRFFAVRPEGSVSTLKIQRTERGDSAVYLCASSLIQRGTGELFFGEGSRLTVL.

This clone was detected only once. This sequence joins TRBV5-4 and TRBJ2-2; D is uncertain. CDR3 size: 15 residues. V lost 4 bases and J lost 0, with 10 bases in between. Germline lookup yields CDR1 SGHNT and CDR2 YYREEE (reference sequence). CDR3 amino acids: CASSIDSANTGELFF. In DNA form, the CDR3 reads TGTGCCAGCAGCATTGACTCAGCGAACACCGGGGAGCTGTTTTTT.

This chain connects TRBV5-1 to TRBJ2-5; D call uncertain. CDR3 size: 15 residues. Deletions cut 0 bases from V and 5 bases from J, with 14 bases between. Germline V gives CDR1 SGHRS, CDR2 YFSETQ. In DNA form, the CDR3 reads TGCGCCAGCAGCTTGGGACTCAAAGGCTCGGAGACCCAGTACTTC. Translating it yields CASSLGLKGSETQYF.

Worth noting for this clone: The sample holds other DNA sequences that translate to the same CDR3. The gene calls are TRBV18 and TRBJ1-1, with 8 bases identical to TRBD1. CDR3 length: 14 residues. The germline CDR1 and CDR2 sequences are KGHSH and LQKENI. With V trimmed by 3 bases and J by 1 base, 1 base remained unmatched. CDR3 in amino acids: CASSPGQGNTEAFF. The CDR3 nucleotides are TGTGCCAGCTCACCTGGACAGGGGAACACTGAAGCTTTCTTT. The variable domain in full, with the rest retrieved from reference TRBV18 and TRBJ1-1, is NAGVMQNPRHLVRRRGQEARLRCSPMKGHSHVYWYRQLPEEGLKFMVYLQKENIIDESGMPKERFSAEFPKEGPSILRIQQVVRGDSAAYFCASSPGQGNTEAFFGQGTRLTVV.

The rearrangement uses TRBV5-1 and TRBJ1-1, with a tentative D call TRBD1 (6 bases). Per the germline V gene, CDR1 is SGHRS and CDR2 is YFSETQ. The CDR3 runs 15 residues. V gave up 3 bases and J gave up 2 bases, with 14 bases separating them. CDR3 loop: CASSWSTGGNTEAFF. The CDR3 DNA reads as TGCGCCAGCAGCTGGTCGACAGGCGGAAACACTGAAGCTTTCTTT.

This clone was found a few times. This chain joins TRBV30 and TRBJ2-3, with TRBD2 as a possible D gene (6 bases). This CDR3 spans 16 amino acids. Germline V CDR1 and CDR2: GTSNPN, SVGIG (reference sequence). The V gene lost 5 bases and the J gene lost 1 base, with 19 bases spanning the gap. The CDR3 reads CAWGTGVRLGTDTQYF. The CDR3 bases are TGTGCCTGGGGAACGGGGGTCAGACTAGGCACAGATACGCAGTATTTT.

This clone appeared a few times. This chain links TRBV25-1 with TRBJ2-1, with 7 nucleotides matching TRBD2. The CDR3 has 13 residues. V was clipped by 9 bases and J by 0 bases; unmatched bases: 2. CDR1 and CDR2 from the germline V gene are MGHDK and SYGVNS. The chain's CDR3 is CASLADSYNEQFF. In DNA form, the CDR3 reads TGTGCCAGTCTAGCGGACTCCTACAATGAGCAGTTCTTC.

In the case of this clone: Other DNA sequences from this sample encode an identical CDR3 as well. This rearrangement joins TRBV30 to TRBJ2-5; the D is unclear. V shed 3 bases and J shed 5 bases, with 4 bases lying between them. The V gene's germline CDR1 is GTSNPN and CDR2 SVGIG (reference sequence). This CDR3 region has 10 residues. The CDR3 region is CAWSRETQYF. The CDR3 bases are TGTGCCTGGAGCAGGGAGACCCAGTACTTC.